A selection of T cell receptor beta chains follows, all from one sample in a study of blood T cell repertoires in COVID-19. The assay was immunoSEQ multiplex PCR, and TCRdb's table has in-frame clones only and misses some. The sample consists of a few hundred thousand clones, 88% of them appearing once. The source material was PBMCs or T cells enriched from blood (not recorded which). These TCRs come from a woman in her thirties or forties who had recovered from COVID-19. Both conserved end residues are part of each CDR3. The D gene is left open where the match is weak. Not every row has a clone size; where given, it reads once, few, many or a size class.

>TRBV4-3|TRBJ1-2|-|-
TGCGCCAGCAGCCCTGGCGGGGCTAATGGCTACACCTTC
CASSPGGANGYTF
>TRBV18|TRBJ2-7|-|TRBD1
TGTGCCAGCTCAAGCCGACCGGGACAGGGAGGCGAGCAGTACTTC
CASSSRPGQGGEQYF
>TRBV9|TRBJ2-3|-|-
TGTGCCAGCAGCGCCCACGGCGGCAGAATCACAGATACGCAGTATTTT
CASSAHGGRITDTQYF
>TRBV7-2|TRBJ2-1|-|TRBD1
TGTGCCAGCACCCCGACAGGGACCCGATACAATGAGCAGTTCTTC
CASTPTGTRYNEQFF
>TRBV11-3|TRBJ2-1|-|-
TGTGCCAGCAGCTTAGACAGGGATAAAGGTGAGCAGTTCTTC
CASSLDRDKGEQFF
>TRBV27|TRBJ1-2|-|TRBD1
TGTGCCAGCAGTTTAAAGGTGACAGGGGGCAGTCATCCCTCCTATGGCTACACCTTC
CASSLKVTGGSHPSYGYTF
>TRBV5-1|TRBJ2-3|-|TRBD2
TGCGCCAGCAGCCAGGGACTAGCGGCTAGCACAGATACGCAGTATTTT
CASSQGLAASTDTQYF
>TRBV27|TRBJ1-1|-|-
TGTGCCAGCCAGACAGGGAACACTGAAGCTTTCTTT
CASQTGNTEAFF
>TRBV4-3|TRBJ2-7|-|TRBD2
TGCGCCAGCAGCCACCAAGCCGGGACTAGCGTCTACGAGCAGTACTTC
CASSHQAGTSVYEQYF
>TRBV7-9|TRBJ2-1|-|TRBD1
TGTGCCAGCAGCCCCGGGGCAGGGGGCGGACTTCATCTATATGAGCAGTTCTTC
CASSPGAGGGLHLYEQFF
>TRBV2|TRBJ2-1|-|TRBD2
TGTGCCAGCATGAGGACTAGCGGGAATCCGTCCTACAATGAGCAGTTCTTC
CASMRTSGNPSYNEQFF
>TRBV7-2|TRBJ2-5|-|-
TGTGCCAGCAGCTTAGATATATACCAAGAGACCCAGTACTTC
CASSLDIYQETQYF
>TRBV2|TRBJ1-4|few|-
TGTGCCAGCAGCAGGGACACTTATGAAAAACTGTTTTTT
CASSRDTYEKLFF
>TRBV5-1|TRBJ2-7|-|TRBD1
TGCGCCAGCAGCCTGGGACAGGCTGGGAAGCAGTACTTC
CASSLGQAGKQYF
>TRBV20-1|TRBJ2-2|-|-
TGCAGTGAGAGGACCGGGGAGCTGTTTTTT
CSERTGELFF
>TRBV12-3/TRBV12-4|TRBJ2-1|-|-
TGTGCCAGCAGCTTAACCGACTCGTCTCAGTTCTTC
CASSLTDSSQFF
>TRBV6-1|TRBJ2-5|once|TRBD2
TGTGCCAGCAGTGAACTAAGCGGGAGGGGTCAAGAGACCCAGTACTTC
CASSELSGRGQETQYF
>TRBV29-1|TRBJ2-5|-|-
TGCAGCGTTAGCAGCGGGCCAGAGACCCAGTACTTC
CSVSSGPETQYF
>TRBV6-5|TRBJ2-2|once|-
TGTGCCAGCAGTTACCAAACTCGACTGAACACCGGGGAGCTGTTTTTT
CASSYQTRLNTGELFF
>TRBV6-5|TRBJ2-1|once|-
TGTGCCAGCAGCTCACGGGAGTCCTTCTACAATGAGCAGTTCTTC
CASSSRESFYNEQFF
>TRBV19|TRBJ1-5|-|-
TGTGCCAGTAGTAACTTCGGGGGGCAGAGCAATCAGCCCCAGCATTTT
CASSNFGGQSNQPQHF
>TRBV5-6|TRBJ1-2|few|-
TGTGCCAGCAGCTTGGGGCCAGGGTTTAACTATGGCTACACCTTC
CASSLGPGFNYGYTF
>TRBV6-5|TRBJ2-5|-|-
TGTGCCAGCAGGATCCTTGGGGGGAGGGAGACCCAGTACTTC
CASRILGGRETQYF
>TRBV4-3|TRBJ2-1|-|TRBD2
TGCGCCAGCAGCCAAGAGGGGCGGGGGAACTACAATGAGCAGTTCTTC
CASSQEGRGNYNEQFF
>TRBV11-2|TRBJ2-1|-|TRBD2
TGTGCCAGCACCTCGAGCGGGAACTACAATGAGCAGTTCTTC
CASTSSGNYNEQFF
>TRBV29-1|TRBJ2-1|-|-
TGCAGCGTTGATAGGCAGGGTCTGTTCAATGAGCAGTTCTTC
CSVDRQGLFNEQFF
>TRBV5-4|TRBJ2-7|-|-
TGTGCCAGCAGCTTGACTACTACAACCTACGAGCAGTACTTC
CASSLTTTTYEQYF
>TRBV24-1|TRBJ1-5|-|TRBD1
TGTGCCACCAGTGATTCAGGGGGACAGCCCCAGCATTTT
CATSDSGGQPQHF
>TRBV19|TRBJ2-7|-|-
TGTGCCAGTAGTATCGGGGTCGGATCCTACGAGCAGTACTTC
CASSIGVGSYEQYF
>TRBV27|TRBJ1-5|-|TRBD1
TGTGCCAGCAGTTTAGGGCAGGGGGCGGTTGGTCAGCCCCAGCATTTT
CASSLGQGAVGQPQHF
>TRBV19|TRBJ2-1|-|-
TGTGCCAGTAGTATAGCGAACAGTGACAATGAGCAGTTCTTC
CASSIANSDNEQFF
>TRBV18|TRBJ1-6|few|TRBD1
TGTGCCAGCTCACCTGACAGGGGGTATTCACCCCTCCACTTT
CASSPDRGYSPLHF
>TRBV20-1|TRBJ1-2|-|TRBD1
TGCAGTGCTAGTGGACAGGGGGCAAGGAGCTATGGCTACACCTTC
CSASGQGARSYGYTF
>TRBV6-6|TRBJ1-4|-|-
TGTGCCAGCAGAGACAGGGAAAAACTGTTTTTT
CASRDREKLFF
>TRBV13|TRBJ1-1|-|-
TGTGCCAGCAGCTTAGGTGTGGCCGGGGGTAGGTTCTTT
CASSLGVAGGRFF